The 15 T cell receptor beta chains presented below share a single source sample, sequenced in a study of blood T cells in healthy people across ages. The use of a sample-barcoded 5' primer and a J-beta primer mix characterized a second PCR of about 7 to 12 cycles. TCRdb recomputed calls from the 5' RACE reads with MiXCR, one row per CDR3 protein. This table holds roughly 1,800,000 distinct CDR3 sequences, just under 50% found once. Material for sequencing was blood. These TCRs come from a middle-aged woman in good health.

The chain uses TRBV28 and TRBJ2-7, with TRBD2 matching 14 bases. CDR1 and CDR2 from the germline V gene are MDHEN and SYDVKM. This CDR3 comprises 20 residues. The V segment lost 5 bases and the J segment 2 bases; nucleotides outside the gene matches: 17. CDR3 bases: TGTGCCAGCAGTCCTGGGAGAATAACCGGGACTAGCGGGGGCCCCTACGAGCAGTACTTC. The encoded protein is CASSPGRITGTSGGPYEQYF.

The chain links TRBV10-1 to TRBJ2-3; 11 bases map to TRBD1. Trimming at V came to 4 bases and at J to 4 bases, leaving 7 bases not matched to a gene. Germline CDR1 reads WNHNN; CDR2 reads SYGVQD (reference sequence). This CDR3 contains 16 residues. The CDR3 coding sequence is TGCGCCAGCAGTGGCGGACAGGGGGCAAGGGCAGATACGCAGTATTTT. Translating it yields CASSGGQGARADTQYF.

The chain has TRBV7-2 and TRBJ2-5; no reliable D call. Trimming took off 5 bases at V and 11 bases at J, with 18 bases between the two ends. CDR3 size: 13 residues. Per the germline V gene, CDR1 is SGHTA and CDR2 is FQGNSA. This CDR3 reads CASSPTWANEQYF. The CDR3 DNA sequence: TGTGCCAGCAGCCCCACTTGGGCAAATGAGCAGTACTTC.

This clonotype was seen once. The CDR3 sequence is CATSDGPGVQFF. The CDR3 bases are TGTGCCACCAGTGATGGACCGGGAGTCCAGTTCTTC. This sequence joins TRBV24-1 and TRBJ2-1; TRBD2 might be the D (6 bases). The CDR3 covers 12 residues. V shed 3 bases and J shed 13 bases, with 12 bases lying between them. Germline V gene data show CDR1 as KGHDR and CDR2 as SFDVKD.

This clonotype was detected only a few times. The V and J genes are TRBV12-3 or TRBV12-4 and TRBJ2-1; 9 bases match TRBD1. Unmatched junction bases numbered 11, after V lost 6 bases and J lost 8 bases. The CDR3 consists of 15 residues. CDR3 sequence: CASSPKGQGGDEQFF. The CDR3 region has the DNA TGTGCCAGCAGCCCTAAGGGACAGGGTGGCGATGAGCAGTTCTTC.

The rearrangement joins TRBV10-1 to TRBJ2-1, with 8 bases aligning to TRBD2. V shed 2 bases, J shed 4 bases, and the junction held 7 bases outside the gene matches. CDR1 is WNHNN and CDR2 is SYGVQD in the germline V gene (reference sequence). This CDR3 region has 16 residues. The CDR3 DNA is TGCGCCAGCAGTGAGCCCGGGGGGGATCGATACAATGAGCAGTTCTTC. Translating gives CASSEPGGDRYNEQFF.

The V gene is TRBV2, the J gene TRBJ1-2; perhaps TRBD1 as D (6 bases). Looked up from germline, CDR1 is SNHLY and CDR2 is FYNNEI. The CDR3 has 12 amino acids. Trimming pared 8 bases from V and 8 bases from J, leaving 15 bases between. CDR3 protein: CASVQGVGGYTF. CDR3 nucleotide sequence: TGTGCCAGCGTACAGGGCGTTGGCGGCTACACCTTC.

The J gene is TRBJ2-1, the V gene TRBV6-5; unclear D gene. The V end was cut by 5 bases, the J end by 8 bases, with 16 bases between. The CDR3 consists of 14 residues. Per the germline V gene, CDR1 is MNHEY and CDR2 is SVGAGI. CDR3 loop: CASSDGPRDDEQFF. The CDR3 DNA reads TGTGCCAGCAGTGACGGGCCTAGAGACGATGAGCAGTTCTTC.

The chain links TRBV5-1 to TRBJ2-1; 9 bases align to TRBD1. Trimming cost V 0 bases and J 5 bases; bases outside gene matches: 9. Per the germline V gene, CDR1 is SGHRS and CDR2 is YFSETQ. This CDR3 spans 17 amino acids. This CDR3 reads CASSLVLVRDRDNEQFF. The CDR3 coding sequence is TGCGCCAGCAGCTTGGTATTGGTTCGGGACAGGGACAATGAGCAGTTCTTC.

The chain is built from TRBV5-1 and TRBJ2-7; D is ambiguous. Deletions cut 5 bases from V and 6 bases from J, with 24 bases between. CDR3 length: 16 amino acids. Germline V gene sequence: CDR1 SGHRS, CDR2 YFSETQ. The CDR3 coding sequence is TGCGCCAGCAGTCCTACTATGTCCACCCCGTTCATCGAGCAGTACTTC. It yields the protein CASSPTMSTPFIEQYF.

The chain joins TRBV7-3 to TRBJ2-3, with 16 bases identical to TRBD2. Looked up from germline, CDR1 is SGHTA and CDR2 is FQGTGA. The CDR3 covers 19 residues. Losses at the gene ends were 4 bases for V and 5 bases for J; bases not matched to a gene: 12. The CDR3 reads CASSSSGTSGGAAGDTQYF. The CDR3 region has the DNA TGTGCCAGCAGCTCGTCCGGGACTAGCGGGGGGGCAGCGGGAGATACGCAGTATTTT.

This clonotype has only a few counts. The rearrangement uses TRBV4-1 and TRBJ1-5, with TRBD1 matching over 8 bases. The CDR3 is made up of 16 amino acids. In germline, CDR1 is MGHRA, CDR2 YSYEKL. Germline trimming cut 0 bases from V and 5 bases from J; bases unmatched to any gene: 6. CDR3 loop: CASSQDSGGRDQPQHF. The DNA for the CDR3 is TGCGCCAGCAGCCAAGATTCAGGGGGCAGGGATCAGCCCCAGCATTTT.

A remark on this clonotype: At one end, the junction sequence differs from germline, possibly due to a read error. The chain has TRBV5-1 and TRBJ2-5; D may be TRBD1 (6 bases). Germline values: CDR1 SGHRS, CDR2 YFSETQ. The CDR3 contains 14 residues. This CDR3 is CASSLQGGRETQYF. Written as DNA, the CDR3 is TGTGCCAGCAGTCTCCAAGGGGGTAGAGAGACCCAGTACTTC. Complete variable domain (other parts from reference TRBV5-1 and TRBJ2-5): KAGVTQTPRYLIKTRGQQVTLSCSPISGHRSVSWYQQTPGQGLQFLFEYFSETQRNKGNFPGRFSGRQFSNSRSEMNVSTLELGDSALYLCASSLQGGRETQYFGPGTRLLVL.

This clonotype was observed a few times. The CDR3 here is CASSPGQGAQHF. CDR3 DNA sequence: TGTGCCAGCAGCCCGGGACAGGGGGCCCAGCATTTT. This rearrangement joins TRBV12-3 or TRBV12-4 to TRBJ1-5, with 11 bases aligning to TRBD1. The V gene end was trimmed by 6 bases and the J gene end by 11 bases; junction bases not matched to a gene: 3. This CDR3 is built from 12 residues.

In nucleotides, the CDR3 is TGTGCCAGCAGCTCCCCGGGACCCGGGATCTATGAGCAGTACTTC. Translation: CASSSPGPGIYEQYF. V is TRBV11-2 and J is TRBJ2-5, with D perhaps given as TRBD1 or TRBD2 (5 bases each). Germline V gene data show CDR1 as SGHAT and CDR2 as FQNNGV. This CDR3 has 15 residues. Trimming pared 4 bases from V and 11 bases from J, leaving 23 bases between. Combining the CDR3 with reference TRBV11-2 and TRBJ2-5 gives the whole variable domain EAGVAQSPRYKIIEKRQSVAFWCNPISGHATLYWYQQILGQGPKLLIQFQNNGVVDDSQLPKDRFSAERLKGVDSTLKIQPAKLEDSAVYLCASSSPGPGIYEQYFGPGTRLLVL.